This note documents a single TCR beta chain sequence. The V end lost 4 bases, the J end lost 4 bases, and 18 bases lay between the germline ends. In germline, CDR1 is SGDLS, CDR2 YYNGEE. The CDR3 contains 16 residues. Original processing methods: Amplifying reference gene primers gave estimates of nucleated cell counts. Produced via immunoSEQ multiplex PCR; TCRdb's table is partial and in-frame only. From that table come the V and J calls and clone size; the DNA was used to work out D and trimming. Here the sample spans 130,000 to 150,000 clones, over 75% being singletons. The data stem from a study of blood T cell repertoires in COVID-19. As for the study in general: Whether acute or convalescent, the COVID-19 samples came from the United States, Italy and Spain. T cells, B-cell-depleted T cells, or PBMCs supplied cDNA or gDNA.

Sequenced sample: peripheral blood. The V gene is TRBV9, the J gene TRBJ1-3; D gene unclear. This TCR came from a woman between 50 and 59 years old with acute or convalescent COVID-19. CDR3 amino acids: CASSPRLEAWGNTIYF. The CDR3 DNA sequence: TGTGCCAGCAGCCCCCGTCTAGAGGCTTGGGGAAACACCATATATTTT.